This T cell receptor (beta chain) was recovered during a study of cytomegalovirus exposure and HLA in healthy donors. With 60 Vbeta and 13 Jbeta primers, the PCR was carried out. Generated by immunoSEQ multiplex PCR, the TCRdb table keeps only in-frame clones and is missing some. The sample consists of roughly 110,000 clones, around 71% of them appearing once. Germline lookup yields CDR1 GTSNPN and CDR2 SVGIG (reference sequence). V shed 5 bases and J shed 10 bases, with 12 bases lying between them. The CDR3 covers 12 residues. As concerns this clone: The target antigen is unknown.

Findings and limits, study-wide: The study assumed roughly uniform donor sequencing depth for presence/absence analyses.

The sequence came from a boy younger than 18 in good health and CMV-seronegative. The sequencing sample was made of PBMCs. The rearrangement links TRBV30 to TRBJ1-6; weak D call: TRBD1 (6 bases). The CDR3 reads CAWGQGKSPLHF. The CDR3 DNA reads as TGTGCCTGGGGGCAGGGGAAGTCACCCCTCCACTTT.